This paragraph reports one T cell receptor beta chain. No antigen is known for it. One junction end disagrees with the germline gene, perhaps due to a read error. The data belong to a study of tumor-infiltrating lymphocytes in primary liver carcinoma. Study results and caveats: Tumor region pairs outstripped tumor-adjacent and tumor-blood pairs in overlap.

The input was about 490 ng total RNA; TCR beta cDNA was made from it with a constant-region primer. It was through three nested multiplex PCR rounds of slightly modified ARM-PCR that TCR beta libraries arose. TRBV1-TRBV30 forward primers paired with a C-beta reverse primer were used in the first two PCR rounds, which ran approximately 11 cycles each. Via MiXCR, TCRdb re-called the multiplex PCR reads, giving one row per CDR3 protein. The table has 300,000 to 350,000 distinct CDR3 sequences, roughly 60% seen once. This CDR3 region has 11 residues. CDR1 SQVTM and CDR2 ANQGSEA come from the germline V gene. Out of unsorted whole blood came the blood RNA, and germline DNA was extracted as well. Patients in the cohort were treatment-naive and living with chronic HBV infection. Before surgery, 3.5 to 4.5 milliliters of EDTA blood were taken.

The receptor was derived from a woman aged 25 to 39 with primary liver carcinoma and hepatitis B virus infection. Sequenced: peripheral blood. This chain links TRBV29-1 with TRBJ2-1; D ambiguous. The CDR3 bases are TGCGGCGTTAGACGGACCGATGTGCAGTTCTTC. Translation: CGVRRTDVQFF.